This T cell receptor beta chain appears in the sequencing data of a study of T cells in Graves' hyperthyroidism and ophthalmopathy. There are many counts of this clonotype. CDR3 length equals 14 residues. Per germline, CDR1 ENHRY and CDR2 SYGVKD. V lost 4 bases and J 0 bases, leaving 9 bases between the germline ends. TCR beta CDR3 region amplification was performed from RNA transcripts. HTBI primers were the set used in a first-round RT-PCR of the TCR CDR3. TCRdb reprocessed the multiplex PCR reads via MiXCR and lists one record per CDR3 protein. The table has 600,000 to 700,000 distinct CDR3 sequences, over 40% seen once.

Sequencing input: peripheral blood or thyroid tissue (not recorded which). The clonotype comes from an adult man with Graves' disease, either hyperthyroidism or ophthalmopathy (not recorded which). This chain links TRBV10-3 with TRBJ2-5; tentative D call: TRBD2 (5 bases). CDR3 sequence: CAISVEGYQETQYF. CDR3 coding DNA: TGTGCCATCAGTGTAGAGGGATACCAAGAGACCCAGTACTTC.